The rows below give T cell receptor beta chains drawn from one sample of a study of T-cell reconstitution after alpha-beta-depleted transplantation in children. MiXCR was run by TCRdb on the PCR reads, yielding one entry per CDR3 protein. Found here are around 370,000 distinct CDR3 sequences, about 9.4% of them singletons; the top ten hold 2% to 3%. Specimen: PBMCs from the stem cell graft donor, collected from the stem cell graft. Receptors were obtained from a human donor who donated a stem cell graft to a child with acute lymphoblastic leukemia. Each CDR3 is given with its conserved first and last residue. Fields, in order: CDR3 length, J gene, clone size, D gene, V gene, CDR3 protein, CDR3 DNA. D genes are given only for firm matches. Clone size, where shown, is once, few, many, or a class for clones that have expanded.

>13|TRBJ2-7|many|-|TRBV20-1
CSARWPRGYEQYF
TGCAGTGCTAGGTGGCCCAGGGGTTACGAGCAGTACTTC
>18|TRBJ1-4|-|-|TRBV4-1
CASSQTRGVGGGHEKLFF
TGCGCCAGCAGCCAAACCCGGGGTGTTGGGGGCGGCCATGAAAAACTGTTTTTT
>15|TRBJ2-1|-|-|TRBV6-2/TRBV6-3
CASSYLGGPGNEQFF
TGTGCCAGCAGTTATTTGGGGGGGCCCGGCAATGAGCAGTTCTTC
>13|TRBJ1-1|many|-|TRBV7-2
CASSKLWNTEAFF
TGTGCCAGCAGTAAGCTGTGGAACACTGAAGCTTTCTTT
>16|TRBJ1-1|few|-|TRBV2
CASQPLHSGENTEAFF
TGTGCCAGCCAGCCACTTCATTCAGGGGAGAACACTGAAGCTTTCTTT
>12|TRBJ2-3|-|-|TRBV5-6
CASSPSRNTQYF
TGTGCCAGCAGCCCGTCGAGGAATACGCAGTATTTT
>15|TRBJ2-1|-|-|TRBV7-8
CASSLVSLAYNEQFF
TGTGCCAGCAGCTTAGTCAGTCTCGCCTACAATGAGCAGTTCTTC
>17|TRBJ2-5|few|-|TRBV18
CASSPQISVNPGETQYF
TGTGCCAGCTCACCACAGATATCGGTGAATCCTGGAGAGACCCAGTACTTC
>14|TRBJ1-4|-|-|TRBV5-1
CASRPGRRNEKLFF
TGCGCCAGCAGGCCGGGACGGCGTAATGAAAAACTGTTTTTT
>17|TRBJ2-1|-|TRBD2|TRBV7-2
CASSNLPSGSFGNEQFF
TGTGCCAGCAGCAATCTTCCTAGCGGGAGCTTCGGCAATGAGCAGTTCTTC
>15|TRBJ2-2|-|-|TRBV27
CASTGAALNTGELFF
TGTGCCAGCACAGGGGCCGCCCTGAACACCGGGGAGCTGTTTTTT
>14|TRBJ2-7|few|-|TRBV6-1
CASLRAEFLYEQYF
TGTGCCAGCCTTAGAGCTGAGTTCCTCTACGAGCAGTACTTC
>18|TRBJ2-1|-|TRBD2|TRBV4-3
CASSHRLAGSPSYNEQFF
TGCGCCAGCAGCCACAGACTAGCGGGTAGCCCATCCTACAATGAGCAGTTCTTC
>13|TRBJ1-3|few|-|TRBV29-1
CSVEWGGGNTIYF
TGCAGCGTTGAATGGGGTGGCGGAAACACCATATATTTT
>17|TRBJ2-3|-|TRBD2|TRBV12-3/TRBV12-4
CASSLNFAGEPRDTQYF
TGTGCCAGCAGTTTAAATTTTGCGGGGGAGCCCCGTGATACGCAGTATTTT
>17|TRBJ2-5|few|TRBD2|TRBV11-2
CASSRERESGEKETQYF
TGTGCCAGCAGCCGGGAGCGGGAGAGTGGGGAAAAAGAGACCCAGTACTTC
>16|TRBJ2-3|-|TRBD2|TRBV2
CASSEGLAGGSDTQYF
TGTGCCAGCAGTGAAGGACTAGCGGGAGGCTCAGATACGCAGTATTTT
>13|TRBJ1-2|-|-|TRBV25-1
CASSGHSAFGYTF
TGTGCCAGCAGTGGGCATAGTGCGTTTGGCTACACCTTC
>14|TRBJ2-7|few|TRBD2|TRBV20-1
CSASTVAGAREQYF
TGCAGTGCTAGTACCGTAGCGGGAGCTAGGGAGCAGTACTTC
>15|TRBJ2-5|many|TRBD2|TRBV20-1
CSAKTGTSSQETQYF
TGCAGTGCAAAAACCGGGACTAGCAGCCAAGAGACCCAGTACTTC
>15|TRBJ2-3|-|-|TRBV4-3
CASSQDWRAADTQYF
TGCGCCAGCAGCCAAGACTGGAGGGCCGCGGATACGCAGTATTTT
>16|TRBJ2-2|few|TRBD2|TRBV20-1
CSARAHSGRVPGELFF
TGCAGTGCTAGGGCCCATAGCGGGAGGGTGCCCGGGGAGCTGTTTTTT
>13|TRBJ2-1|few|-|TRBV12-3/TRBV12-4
CASKTDWSGEQFF
TGTGCCAGCAAGACTGACTGGTCAGGCGAGCAGTTCTTC
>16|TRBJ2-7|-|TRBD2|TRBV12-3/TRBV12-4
CASIKGLAGAPYEQYF
TGTGCCAGCATCAAGGGACTAGCGGGAGCGCCCTACGAGCAGTACTTC
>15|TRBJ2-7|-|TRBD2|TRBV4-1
CASSRIAGRRGEQYF
TGCGCCAGCAGCCGGATAGCGGGACGGAGAGGCGAGCAGTACTTC
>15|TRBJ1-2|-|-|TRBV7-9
CASSSIRAGNYGYTF
TGTGCCAGCAGCTCGATCAGGGCAGGGAACTATGGCTACACCTTC
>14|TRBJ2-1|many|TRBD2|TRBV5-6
CASSGTSGYNEQFF
TGTGCCAGCAGCGGGACTAGCGGATACAATGAGCAGTTCTTC
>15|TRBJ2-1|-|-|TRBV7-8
CASSPWRAGGNEQFF
TGTGCCAGCAGCCCATGGAGGGCCGGAGGCAATGAGCAGTTCTTC
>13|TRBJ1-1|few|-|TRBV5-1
CASSWGSEAEAFF
TGCGCCAGCAGCTGGGGGTCTGAGGCAGAAGCTTTCTTT
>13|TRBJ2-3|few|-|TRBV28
CASSWTTADTQYF
TGTGCCAGCAGTTGGACCACCGCGGATACGCAGTATTTT
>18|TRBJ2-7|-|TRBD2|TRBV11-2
CASSSRGTSGIRAYEQYF
TGTGCCAGCAGTTCTAGAGGGACTAGCGGTATCCGGGCCTACGAGCAGTACTTC
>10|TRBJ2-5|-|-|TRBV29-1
CSVAPETQYF
TGCAGCGTTGCACCAGAGACCCAGTACTTC
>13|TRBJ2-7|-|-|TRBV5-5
CASSLDRNGEQYF
TGTGCCAGCAGCTTGGACCGAAACGGGGAGCAGTACTTC
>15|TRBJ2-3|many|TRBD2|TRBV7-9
CASSSREGWRDTQYF
TGTGCCAGCAGCTCACGGGAGGGTTGGAGAGATACGCAGTATTTT
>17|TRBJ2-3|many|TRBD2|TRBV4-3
CASSQELAGPSTDTQYF
TGCGCCAGCAGCCAAGAGTTAGCGGGACCTAGCACAGATACGCAGTATTTT
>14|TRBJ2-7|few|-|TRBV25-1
CASSEQAVGNEQYF
TGTGCCAGCAGTGAACAGGCTGTGGGGAACGAGCAGTACTTC
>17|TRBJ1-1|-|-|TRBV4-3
CASSQVGRIDMNTEAFF
TGCGCCAGCAGCCAAGTCGGGCGCATCGACATGAACACTGAAGCTTTCTTT
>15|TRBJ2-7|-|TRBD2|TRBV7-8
CAIRAGLLSSYEQYF
TGTGCCATCAGAGCGGGACTCCTGAGCTCCTACGAGCAGTACTTC